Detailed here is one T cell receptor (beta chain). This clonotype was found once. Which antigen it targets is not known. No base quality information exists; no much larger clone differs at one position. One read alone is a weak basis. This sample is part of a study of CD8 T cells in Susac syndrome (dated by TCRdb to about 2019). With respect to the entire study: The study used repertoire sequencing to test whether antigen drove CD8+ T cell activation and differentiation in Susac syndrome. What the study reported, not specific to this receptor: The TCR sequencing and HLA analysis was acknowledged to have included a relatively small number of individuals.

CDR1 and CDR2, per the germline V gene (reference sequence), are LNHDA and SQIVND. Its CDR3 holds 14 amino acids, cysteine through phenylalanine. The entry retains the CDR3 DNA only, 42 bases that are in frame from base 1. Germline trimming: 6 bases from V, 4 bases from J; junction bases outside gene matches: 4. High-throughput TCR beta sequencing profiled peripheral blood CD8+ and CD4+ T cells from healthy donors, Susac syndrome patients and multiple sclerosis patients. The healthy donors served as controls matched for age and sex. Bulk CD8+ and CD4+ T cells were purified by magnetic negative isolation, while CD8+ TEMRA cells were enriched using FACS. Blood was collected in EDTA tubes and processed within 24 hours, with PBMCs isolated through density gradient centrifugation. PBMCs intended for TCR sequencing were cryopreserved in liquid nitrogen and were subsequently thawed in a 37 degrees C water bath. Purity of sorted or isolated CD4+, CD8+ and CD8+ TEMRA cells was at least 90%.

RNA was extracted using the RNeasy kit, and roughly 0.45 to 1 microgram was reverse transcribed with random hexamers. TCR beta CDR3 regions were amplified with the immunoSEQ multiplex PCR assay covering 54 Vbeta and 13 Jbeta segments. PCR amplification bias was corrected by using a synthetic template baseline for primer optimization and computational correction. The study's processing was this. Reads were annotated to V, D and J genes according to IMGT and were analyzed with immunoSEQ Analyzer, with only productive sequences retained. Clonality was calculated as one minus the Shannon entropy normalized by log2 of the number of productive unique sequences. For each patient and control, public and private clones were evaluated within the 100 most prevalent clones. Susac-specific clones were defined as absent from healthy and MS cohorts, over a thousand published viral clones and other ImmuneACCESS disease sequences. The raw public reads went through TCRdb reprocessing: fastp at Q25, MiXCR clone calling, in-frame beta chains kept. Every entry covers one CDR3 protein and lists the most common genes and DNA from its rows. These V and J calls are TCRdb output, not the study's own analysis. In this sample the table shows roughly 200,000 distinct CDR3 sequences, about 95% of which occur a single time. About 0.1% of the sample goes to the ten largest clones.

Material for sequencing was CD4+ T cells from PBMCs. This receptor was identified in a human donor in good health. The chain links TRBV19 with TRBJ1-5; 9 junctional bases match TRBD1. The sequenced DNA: TGTGCCAGTAGCCGGGACAGGGTTAATCAGCCCCAGCATTTT. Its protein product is CASSRDRVNQPQHF.